The T cell receptor (beta chain) under discussion was sequenced for a study of identical twins. The V segment lost 9 bases and the J segment 2 bases; nucleotides outside the gene matches: 6. The germline V gene encodes CDR1 KGHDR and CDR2 SFDVKD. This CDR3 has 14 amino acids. Details on this clonotype: Its antigen is as yet unknown.

It was template switching that added a universal primer site, and there were unique molecular identifiers on the cDNA. TCRdb fed the 5' RACE reads into MiXCR, producing one record per CDR3 protein. The sample has some 200,000 distinct CDR3 sequences, 7.5% seen once; the top ten hold 1.5% to 2.5%. Overall study results and limits: In drawing conclusions, the study used cross-sectional statistical analysis and did not follow the same donors. While abundant cord blood beta clonotypes carried fewer insertions, memory repertoires showed no such pattern.

The same sample was also used in a study of yellow fever vaccine responses in identical twins.

The chain employs TRBV24-1 and TRBJ2-5, with 9 bases matching TRBD1. This clonotype was sampled from a young woman in good health. The sample was memory (CD45RO+) T cells sorted from blood. For the CDR3, the DNA is TGTGCCACCGCACCCGGGACAGGGCAAGAGACCCAGTACTTC. This sequence encodes CATAPGTGQETQYF.